The 24 T cell receptor beta chains in this list originate from one sample, sequenced in a study of T cells in Graves' hyperthyroidism and ophthalmopathy. Regions amplified from RNA transcripts were the TCR beta CDR3 regions. HTBI primers were employed in a first-round RT-PCR of the TCR CDR3. TCRdb re-derived calls from the multiplex PCR reads in MiXCR, one entry per CDR3 protein. The table shows about 500,000 distinct CDR3 sequences, with around an eighth occurring only once. The sequenced sample was blood. Receptor source: a woman aged 18-29 years with Graves' hyperthyroidism.

This clonotype was detected ten times or more. The V call is TRBV11-3, the J call TRBJ2-1; D uncertain. Germline V gene sequence: CDR1 SGHNT, CDR2 YENEEA. The CDR3 covers 14 residues. V was clipped by 1 base and J by 6 bases, with 10 bases between them. The CDR3 region is CASSLVGLSNEQFF. The CDR3 DNA reads as TGTGCCAGCAGCTTAGTAGGCCTGAGCAATGAGCAGTTCTTC.

This clonotype has a count of ten or more. The chain employs TRBV11-3 and TRBJ1-2, with D possibly being TRBD1 (5 bases). The CDR3 spans 16 residues. V was trimmed by 4 bases and J by 4 bases, leaving 19 bases between them. CDR1 is SGHNT, CDR2 YENEEA, per germline. This CDR3 reads CASSSRASYQGYGYTF. DNA of the CDR3: TGTGCCAGCAGCTCAAGGGCCTCGTACCAGGGCTATGGCTACACCTTC.

This clonotype was seen a handful of times. The chain recombines TRBV13 with TRBJ1-1; the D gene is possibly TRBD1 (5 bases). Trimming pared 4 bases from V and 7 bases from J, leaving 13 bases between. Germline CDR1 is PRHDT and CDR2 is FYEKMQ (reference sequence). The CDR3 extends over 13 amino acids. This CDR3 is CASSSGTLSEAFF. The CDR3 region has the DNA TGTGCCAGCAGCTCCGGGACTCTGAGTGAAGCTTTCTTT.

This clonotype was picked up many times. The chain carries TRBV7-3 and TRBJ2-1; maybe TRBD2 (6 bases). With 1 base removed from V and 4 bases from J, the gap between germline ends came to 11 bases. The CDR3 is 15 residues long. The germline gives CDR1 SGHTA, CDR2 FQGTGA. The CDR3 nucleotides read TGTGCCAGCAGCTTAAATAGCGGCCCATACAATGAGCAGTTCTTC. Residues: CASSLNSGPYNEQFF. The entire variable domain, with the rest obtained from reference TRBV7-3 and TRBJ2-1, is as follows: GAGVSQTPSNKVTEKGKYVELRCDPISGHTALYWYRQSLGQGPEFLIYFQGTGAADDSGLPNDRFFAVRPEGSVSTLKIQRTERGDSAVYLCASSLNSGPYNEQFFGPGTRLTVL.

This clonotype was observed at least ten times. V is TRBV6-1 and J is TRBJ1-5; D gene unclear. Between the trimmed V and J ends, which lost 6 bases and 5 bases, there was a span of 11 bases. In germline, CDR1 is MNHNS, CDR2 SASEGT. The CDR3 extends over 13 amino acids. The CDR3 nucleotides are TGTGCCAGCAGCCCGGGAGCCGATCAGCCCCAGCATTTT. It codes for CASSPGADQPQHF.

The sample holds many counts of this clonotype. The chain couples TRBV6-1 to TRBJ2-7; TRBD1 aligns across 9 bases. V dropped 5 bases and J dropped 3; count of bases not matched to a gene: 11. Germline loops: CDR1 MNHNS, CDR2 SASEGT. The CDR3 is made up of 16 amino acids. Here the CDR3 DNA reads TGTGCCAGCAGTACGTACGGGACAGGGTCCCTCTACGAGCAGTACTTC. The encoded protein is CASSTYGTGSLYEQYF.

The chain couples TRBV6-4 to TRBJ2-6; TRBD1 is a possible D gene (6 bases). The CDR3 consists of 16 residues. Germline CDR1 is MRHNA and CDR2 is SNTAGT. Trimming stripped 5 bases from V and 1 base from J, with 12 bases between. Here the CDR3 DNA reads TGTGCCAGCAGTTACTATGACAGGTCTGGGGCCAACGTCCTGACTTTC. Protein sequence: CASSYYDRSGANVLTF.

This clonotype was found many times. The chain couples TRBV6-5 to TRBJ2-7; 11 nucleotides align to TRBD2. Trimming at V came to 2 bases and at J to 6 bases, leaving 6 bases not matched to a gene. Germline V gene data show CDR1 as MNHEY and CDR2 as SVGAGI. The CDR3 loop spans 15 amino acids. CDR3 sequence: CASSYTSGSFGEQYF. The CDR3 DNA reads TGTGCCAGCAGTTACACTAGCGGGAGTTTCGGCGAGCAGTACTTC.

A word on this clonotype: Possible read error: a much larger clone is one base away. The rearrangement links TRBV10-3 to TRBJ2-1; no clear D. Trimming stripped 4 bases from V and 4 bases from J, with 14 bases between. Looked up from germline, CDR1 is ENHRY and CDR2 is SYGVKD. The CDR3 is 15 amino acids. The CDR3 spells CAISAAVGEYNEQFF. CDR3 DNA: TGTGCCATCAGTGCGGCGGTAGGAGAGTACAATGAGCAGTTCTTC.

This clonotype has only a few counts. V usage is TRBV7-8 and J usage is TRBJ2-5; 15 bases fit TRBD2. The CDR3 covers 19 residues. J gave up 1 base and V 0 bases, and 6 bases lay outside the gene matches. Per the germline V gene, CDR1 is SGHVS and CDR2 is FQNEAQ. The CDR3: CASSLAPGLAGGAQETQYF. The CDR3 region has the DNA TGTGCCAGCAGCTTAGCCCCGGGACTAGCGGGAGGCGCCCAAGAGACCCAGTACTTC.

This clonotype was counted many times. This CDR3 is CAWTPGPRNTEAFF. CDR3 nucleotides: TGTGCCTGGACTCCGGGACCTCGGAACACTGAAGCTTTCTTT. The rearrangement uses TRBV30 and TRBJ1-1, with TRBD1 as a possible D gene (5 bases). Trimming removed 4 bases from V and 1 base from J, with 13 bases in between. In germline, CDR1 is GTSNPN, CDR2 SVGIG (reference sequence). This CDR3 contains 14 residues.

This clonotype was counted at least ten times. The chain is built from TRBV10-3 and TRBJ2-3, with TRBD1 identical over 8 bases. V trimming: 6 bases; J trimming: 1 base; junction bases outside the gene matches: 6. Germline values: CDR1 ENHRY, CDR2 SYGVKD. The CDR3 runs to 15 residues. CDR3 region: CAISSDRDGTDTQYF. For the CDR3, the DNA is TGTGCCATCAGCTCGGACAGGGATGGCACAGATACGCAGTATTTT.

This clonotype was observed at least ten times. The chain employs TRBV6-1 and TRBJ2-7; 8 positions agree with TRBD1. J lost 1 base, V lost 0 bases, and 2 bases had no gene match. CDR1 is MNHNS, CDR2 SASEGT, per germline. This CDR3 contains 15 residues. This CDR3 is CASSEAWTGSYEQYV. CDR3 bases: TGTGCCAGCAGTGAAGCCTGGACAGGGTCCTACGAGCAGTACGTC.

This clonotype showed up many times. The CDR3 sequence: CASRQDRQETQYF. CDR3 DNA sequence: TGTGCCAGCAGGCAGGACAGACAAGAGACCCAGTACTTC. This rearrangement joins TRBV2 to TRBJ2-5; weak D call: TRBD1 (6 bases). From germline, CDR1 is SNHLY and CDR2 FYNNEI. Trimming cost V 6 bases and J 2 bases, with 10 bases left between them. The CDR3 covers 13 residues.

This clonotype was picked up a small number of times. This chain uses TRBV24-1 with TRBJ2-3, with D possibly matching TRBD2 (6 bases). The CDR3 extends over 18 amino acids. The V end lost 4 bases, the J end lost 1 base, and 20 bases lay between the germline ends. Germline V lookup: CDR1 KGHDR, CDR2 SFDVKD. CDR3 protein: CATSDLRGNRDRTDTQYF. The CDR3, as DNA: TGTGCCACCAGTGACCTTCGGGGGAACCGGGACCGCACAGATACGCAGTATTTT.

This clonotype appeared a few times. The rearrangement links TRBV7-9 to TRBJ2-2; D not certain. Trimming removed 10 bases at V and 9 bases at J, with 9 bases between. CDR1 is SEHNR, CDR2 FQNEAQ, per germline (reference sequence). The CDR3 is made up of 10 amino acids. The CDR3 DNA is TGTGCCACCCTTCCCCGGGAGCTGTTTTTT. Translation: CATLPRELFF. The full variable domain, with the rest looked up from reference TRBV7-9 and TRBJ2-2, is DTGVSQNPRHKITKRGQNVTFRCDPISEHNRLYWYRQTLGQGPEFLTYFQNEAQLEKSRLLSDRFSAERPKGSFSTLEIQRTEQGDSAMYLCATLPRELFFGEGSRLTVL.

The chain employs TRBV19 and TRBJ1-1; weak D call: TRBD1 (5 bases). The CDR3 totals 13 residues. The V and J ends lost 7 bases and 2 bases respectively, with 11 bases between them. Germline values: CDR1 LNHDA, CDR2 SQIVND (reference sequence). CDR3: CASTAQVNTEAFF. CDR3 coding DNA: TGTGCCAGTACAGCACAGGTCAACACTGAAGCTTTCTTT.

In this sample, this clonotype turned up many times. The chain is built from TRBV6-1 and TRBJ2-5; 11 nucleotides match TRBD2. Looked up from germline, CDR1 is MNHNS and CDR2 is SASEGT. The CDR3 extends over 13 amino acids. Trimming at V came to 7 bases and at J to 4 bases, leaving 2 bases not matched to a gene. In DNA, the CDR3 is TGTGCCAGCAAGCTAGCGGGAGGAGAGACCCAGTACTTC. It is translated as CASKLAGGETQYF.

This clonotype was seen at least ten times. This sequence joins TRBV12-3 or TRBV12-4 and TRBJ1-1; D uncertain. The CDR3 loop spans 16 amino acids. Trimming shortened V by 3 bases and J by 1 base, and 15 bases separated the two germline ends. The CDR3 coding sequence is TGTGCCAGCAGTTTGGGAGGGAACCCGGGGAACACTGAAGCTTTCTTT. This sequence encodes CASSLGGNPGNTEAFF.

This clonotype was observed a single time. This may arise from a read error, as a much more abundant clone is one base away. The rearrangement uses TRBV11-3 and TRBJ1-3; D is uncertain. The CDR3 sequence is 16 residues long. Germline V CDR1 and CDR2: SGHNT, YENEEA. The CDR3 region has the DNA TGTGCCAGCAGCGTAGATGGCGGGCTCGCTGGAAACACCATATATTTT. Encoded protein: CASSVDGGLAGNTIYF.

In its sample, this clonotype was seen a few times. The J gene is TRBJ2-7, the V gene TRBV20-1; 10 bases are a match to TRBD2. Per the germline V gene, CDR1 is DFQATT and CDR2 is SNEGSKA (reference sequence). J lost 3 bases, V lost 3 bases, and 8 bases had no gene match. The CDR3 loop spans 15 amino acids. DNA for the CDR3: TGCAGTGCTAGTCCTGGTAGCGGGAGGCGCTACGAGCAGTACTTC. This gives the protein CSASPGSGRRYEQYF.

This clonotype was seen a few times. The rearrangement uses TRBV7-3 and TRBJ2-3; D call uncertain. This CDR3 spans 15 amino acids. V was trimmed by 5 bases and J by 4 bases, leaving 16 bases between them. Germline V gene lookup returns CDR1 SGHTA and CDR2 FQGTGA. CDR3 loop: CASSLDPLSADTQYF. The CDR3 nucleotides are TGTGCCAGCAGCCTAGACCCGCTCTCGGCAGATACGCAGTATTTT.

This clonotype was seen more than once but under ten times. CDR3 sequence: CASSPTSGTLPEQFF. CDR3 nucleotides: TGCGCCAGCAGCCCGACTAGCGGTACCTTACCTGAGCAGTTCTTC. V is TRBV5-1 and J is TRBJ2-1; 9 positions match TRBD2. With 4 bases clipped from V and 9 bases from J, the junction kept 11 bases outside the gene matches. The CDR3 runs to 15 residues. Germline V gene sequence: CDR1 SGHRS, CDR2 YFSETQ.

The V gene is TRBV25-1, the J gene TRBJ1-1; possible D gene TRBD1, 5 bases. The V end was cut by 3 bases, the J end by 0 bases, with 14 bases between. Per the germline V gene, CDR1 is MGHDK and CDR2 is SYGVNS. The length of the CDR3 is 16 residues. DNA for the CDR3: TGTGCCAGCAGTGATCAGGGAGTCACGGTGAACACTGAAGCTTTCTTT. It specifies CASSDQGVTVNTEAFF.